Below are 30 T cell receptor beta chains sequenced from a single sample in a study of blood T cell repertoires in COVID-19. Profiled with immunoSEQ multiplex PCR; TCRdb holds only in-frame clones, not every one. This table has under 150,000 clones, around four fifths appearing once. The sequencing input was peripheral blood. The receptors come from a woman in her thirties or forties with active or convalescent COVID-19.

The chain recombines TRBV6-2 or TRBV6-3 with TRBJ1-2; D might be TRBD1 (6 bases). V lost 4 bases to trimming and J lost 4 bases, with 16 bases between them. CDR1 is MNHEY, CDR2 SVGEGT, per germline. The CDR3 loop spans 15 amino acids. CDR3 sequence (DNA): TGTGCCAGCAGTTCGTCGCAGGGGCGCCTCTATGGCTACACCTTC. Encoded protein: CASSSSQGRLYGYTF.

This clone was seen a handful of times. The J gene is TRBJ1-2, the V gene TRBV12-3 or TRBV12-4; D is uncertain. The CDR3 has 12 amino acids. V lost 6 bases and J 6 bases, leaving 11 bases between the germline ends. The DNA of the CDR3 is TGTGCCAGCAGCCGCTGGTCGGATGGCTACACCTTC. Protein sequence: CASSRWSDGYTF.

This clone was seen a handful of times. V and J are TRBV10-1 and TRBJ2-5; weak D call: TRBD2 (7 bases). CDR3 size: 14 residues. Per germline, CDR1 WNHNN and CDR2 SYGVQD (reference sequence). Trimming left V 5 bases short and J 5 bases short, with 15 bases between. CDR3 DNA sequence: TGCGCCAGCAGTAAAGGCGGGGGCCCTGAGACCCAGTACTTC. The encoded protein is CASSKGGGPETQYF.

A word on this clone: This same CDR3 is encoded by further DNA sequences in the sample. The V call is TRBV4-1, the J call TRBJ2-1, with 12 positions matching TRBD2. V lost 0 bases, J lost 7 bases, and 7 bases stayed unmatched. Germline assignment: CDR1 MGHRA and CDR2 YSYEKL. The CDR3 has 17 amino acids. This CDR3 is CASSQEGLAGGRNEQFF. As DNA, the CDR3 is TGCGCCAGCAGCCAAGAAGGGCTAGCGGGGGGGCGGAATGAGCAGTTCTTC.

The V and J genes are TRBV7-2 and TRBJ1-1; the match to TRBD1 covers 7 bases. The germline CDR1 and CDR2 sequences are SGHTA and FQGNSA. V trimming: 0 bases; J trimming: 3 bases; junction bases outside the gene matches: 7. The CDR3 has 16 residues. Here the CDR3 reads CASSLATGLYDTEAFF. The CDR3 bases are TGTGCCAGCAGCTTAGCGACAGGGTTATATGACACTGAAGCTTTCTTT. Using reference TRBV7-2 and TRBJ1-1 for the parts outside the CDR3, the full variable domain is GAGVSQSPSNKVTEKGKDVELRCDPISGHTALYWYRQSLGQGLEFLIYFQGNSAPDKSGLPSDRFSAERTGGSVSTLTIQRTQQEDSAVYLCASSLATGLYDTEAFFGQGTRLTVV.

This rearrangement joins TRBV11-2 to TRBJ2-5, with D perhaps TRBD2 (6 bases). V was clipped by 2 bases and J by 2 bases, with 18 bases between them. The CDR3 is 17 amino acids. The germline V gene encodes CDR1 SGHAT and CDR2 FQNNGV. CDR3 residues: CASSLSLRGAGQETQYF. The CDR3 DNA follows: TGTGCCAGCAGCTTATCTTTACGGGGCGCGGGGCAAGAGACCCAGTACTTC.

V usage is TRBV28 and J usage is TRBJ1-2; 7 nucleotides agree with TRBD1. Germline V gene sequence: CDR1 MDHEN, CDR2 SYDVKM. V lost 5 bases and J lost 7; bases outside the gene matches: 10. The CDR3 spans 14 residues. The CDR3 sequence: CASSLASYRGGYTF. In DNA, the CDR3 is TGTGCCAGCAGTCTTGCGTCTTACAGGGGTGGCTACACCTTC.

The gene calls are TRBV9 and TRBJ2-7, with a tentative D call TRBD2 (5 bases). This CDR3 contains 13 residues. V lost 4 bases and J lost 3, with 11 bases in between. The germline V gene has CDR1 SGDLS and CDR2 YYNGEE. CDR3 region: CASSPQAGYEQYF. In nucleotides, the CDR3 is TGTGCCAGCAGCCCGCAGGCGGGCTACGAGCAGTACTTC.

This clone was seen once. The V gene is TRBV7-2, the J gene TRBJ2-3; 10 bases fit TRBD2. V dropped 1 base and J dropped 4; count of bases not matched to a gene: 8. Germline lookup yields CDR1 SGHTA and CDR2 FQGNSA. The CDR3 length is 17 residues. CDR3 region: CASSLVRLAGASDTQYF. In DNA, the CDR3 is TGTGCCAGCAGCTTAGTCCGGCTAGCGGGAGCATCAGATACGCAGTATTTT.

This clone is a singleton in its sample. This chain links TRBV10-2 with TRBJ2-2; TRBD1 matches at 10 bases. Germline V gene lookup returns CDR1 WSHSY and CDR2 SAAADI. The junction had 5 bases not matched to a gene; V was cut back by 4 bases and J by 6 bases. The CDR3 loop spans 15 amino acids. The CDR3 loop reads CASSGRTGGSGELFF. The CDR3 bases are TGCGCCAGCAGTGGCAGGACAGGGGGGTCCGGGGAGCTGTTTTTT.

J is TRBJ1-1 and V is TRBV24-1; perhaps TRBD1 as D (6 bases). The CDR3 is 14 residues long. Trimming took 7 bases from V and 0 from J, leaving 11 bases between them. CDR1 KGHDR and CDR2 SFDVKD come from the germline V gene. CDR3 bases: TGTGCCACCAGCTCGGGACAATTGAACACTGAAGCTTTCTTT. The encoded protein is CATSSGQLNTEAFF.

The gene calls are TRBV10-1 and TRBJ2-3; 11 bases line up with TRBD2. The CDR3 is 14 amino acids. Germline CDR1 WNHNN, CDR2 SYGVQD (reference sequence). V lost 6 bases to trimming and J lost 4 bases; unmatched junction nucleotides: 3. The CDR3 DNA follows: TGCGCCAGCAGCGAGGGACTAGCGGCAGATACGCAGTATTTT. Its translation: CASSEGLAADTQYF.

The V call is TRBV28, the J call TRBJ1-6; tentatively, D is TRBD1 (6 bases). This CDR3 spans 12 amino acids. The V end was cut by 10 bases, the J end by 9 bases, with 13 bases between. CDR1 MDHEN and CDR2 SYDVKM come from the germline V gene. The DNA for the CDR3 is TGTGCCACCCGAGGGGGGGGTTCACCCCTCCACTTT. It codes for CATRGGGSPLHF.

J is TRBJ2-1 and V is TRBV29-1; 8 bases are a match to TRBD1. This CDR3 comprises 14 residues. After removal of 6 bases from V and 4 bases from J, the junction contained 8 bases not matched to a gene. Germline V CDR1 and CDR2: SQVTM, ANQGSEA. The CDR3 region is CSVEQGVKYNEQFF. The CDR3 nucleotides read TGCAGCGTGGAACAGGGGGTGAAATACAATGAGCAGTTCTTC.

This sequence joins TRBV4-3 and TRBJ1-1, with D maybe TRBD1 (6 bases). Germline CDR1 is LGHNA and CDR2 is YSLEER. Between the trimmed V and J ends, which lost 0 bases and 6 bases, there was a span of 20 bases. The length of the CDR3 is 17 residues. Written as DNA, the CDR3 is TGCGCCAGCAGCCAAGAAGGTCCCATTGGAGGGGGGGCTGAAGCTTTCTTT. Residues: CASSQEGPIGGGAEAFF.

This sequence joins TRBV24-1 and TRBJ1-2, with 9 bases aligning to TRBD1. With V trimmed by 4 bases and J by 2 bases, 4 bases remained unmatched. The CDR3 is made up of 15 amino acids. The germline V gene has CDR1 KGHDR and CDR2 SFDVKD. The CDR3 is CATSESGTGNYGYTF. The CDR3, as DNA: TGTGCCACCAGTGAATCCGGGACAGGGAACTATGGCTACACCTTC.

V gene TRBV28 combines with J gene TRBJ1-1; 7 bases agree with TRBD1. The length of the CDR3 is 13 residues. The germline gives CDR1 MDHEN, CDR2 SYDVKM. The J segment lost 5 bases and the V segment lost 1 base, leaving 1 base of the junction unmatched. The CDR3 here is CASSLSGGTEAFF. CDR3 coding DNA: TGTGCCAGCAGTTTATCAGGGGGGACTGAAGCTTTCTTT.

CDR3 nucleotides: TGTGCCAGCAGCCGCGACCCGACTAGGCGCGAGCAGTACTTC. The encoded protein is CASSRDPTRREQYF. V and J are TRBV28 and TRBJ2-7; maybe TRBD2 (6 bases). This CDR3 has 14 amino acids. Germline assignment: CDR1 MDHEN and CDR2 SYDVKM. V lost 6 bases and J 6 bases, leaving 18 bases between the germline ends.

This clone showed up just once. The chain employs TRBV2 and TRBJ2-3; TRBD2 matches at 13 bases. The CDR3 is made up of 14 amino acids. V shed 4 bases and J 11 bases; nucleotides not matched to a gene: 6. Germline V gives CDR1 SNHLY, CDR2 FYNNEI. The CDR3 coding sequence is TGTGCCAGCAGTGCCGGACTAGCGGGGGCCCGGCAGTATTTT. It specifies CASSAGLAGARQYF.

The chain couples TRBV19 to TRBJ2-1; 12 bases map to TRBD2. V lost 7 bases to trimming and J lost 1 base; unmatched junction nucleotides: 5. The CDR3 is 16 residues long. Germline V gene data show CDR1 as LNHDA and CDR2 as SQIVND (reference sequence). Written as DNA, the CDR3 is TGTGCCAGTACCCCTAGCGGGAGGGCATCCTACAATGAGCAGTTCTTC. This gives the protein CASTPSGRASYNEQFF.

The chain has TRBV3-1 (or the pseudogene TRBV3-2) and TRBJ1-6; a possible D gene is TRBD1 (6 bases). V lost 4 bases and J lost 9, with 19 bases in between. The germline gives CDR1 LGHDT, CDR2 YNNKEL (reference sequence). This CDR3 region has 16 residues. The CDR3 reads CASSLQQGWVGSPLHF. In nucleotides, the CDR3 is TGTGCCAGCAGCCTACAACAGGGATGGGTCGGTTCACCCCTCCACTTT.

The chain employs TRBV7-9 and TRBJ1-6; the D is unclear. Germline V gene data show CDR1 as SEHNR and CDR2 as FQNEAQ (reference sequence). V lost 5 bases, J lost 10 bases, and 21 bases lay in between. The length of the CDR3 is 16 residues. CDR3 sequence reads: CASSPGPAGLRSPLHF. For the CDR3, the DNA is TGTGCCAGCAGCCCCGGCCCAGCAGGCCTTCGATCACCCCTCCACTTT.

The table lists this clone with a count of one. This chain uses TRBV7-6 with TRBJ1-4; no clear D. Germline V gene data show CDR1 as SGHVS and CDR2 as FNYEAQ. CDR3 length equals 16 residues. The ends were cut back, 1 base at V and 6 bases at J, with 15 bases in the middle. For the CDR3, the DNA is TGTGCCAGCAGCTTAGGAGGACCTACGGAGGATGAAAAACTGTTTTTT. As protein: CASSLGGPTEDEKLFF.

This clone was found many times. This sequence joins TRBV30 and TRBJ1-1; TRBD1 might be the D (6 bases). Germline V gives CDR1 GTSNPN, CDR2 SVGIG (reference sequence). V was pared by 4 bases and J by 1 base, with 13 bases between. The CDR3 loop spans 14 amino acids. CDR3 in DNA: TGTGCCTGGATCGAACAGGGAAAGAACACTGAAGCTTTCTTT. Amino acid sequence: CAWIEQGKNTEAFF.

CDR3 sequence: CASSPPLGATNEKLFF. CDR3 coding DNA: TGTGCCAGCTCACCACCTCTTGGAGCAACTAATGAAAAACTGTTTTTT. V usage is TRBV18 and J usage is TRBJ1-4; D unresolved. The V end was cut by 0 bases, the J end by 0 bases, with 8 bases between. This CDR3 is 16 amino acids long. Germline-derived CDR1 and CDR2 are KGHSH and LQKENI.

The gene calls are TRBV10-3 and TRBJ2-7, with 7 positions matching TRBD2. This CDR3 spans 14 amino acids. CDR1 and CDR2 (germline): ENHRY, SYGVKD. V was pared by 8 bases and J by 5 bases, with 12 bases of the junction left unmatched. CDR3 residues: CAIRREVGADEQYF. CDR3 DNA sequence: TGTGCCATCCGTCGGGAGGTAGGCGCGGACGAGCAGTACTTC.

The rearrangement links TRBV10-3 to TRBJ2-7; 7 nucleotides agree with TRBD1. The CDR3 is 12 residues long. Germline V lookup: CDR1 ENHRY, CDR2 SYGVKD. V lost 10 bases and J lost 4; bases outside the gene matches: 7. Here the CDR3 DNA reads TGTGCCACCCGGGACAGAGGTTACGAGCAGTACTTC. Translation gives CATRDRGYEQYF.

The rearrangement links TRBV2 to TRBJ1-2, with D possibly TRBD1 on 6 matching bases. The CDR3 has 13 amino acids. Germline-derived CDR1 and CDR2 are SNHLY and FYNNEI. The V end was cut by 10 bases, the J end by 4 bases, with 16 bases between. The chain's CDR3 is CANRGGASYGYTF. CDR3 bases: TGTGCCAACCGCGGGGGGGCTAGCTATGGCTACACCTTC.

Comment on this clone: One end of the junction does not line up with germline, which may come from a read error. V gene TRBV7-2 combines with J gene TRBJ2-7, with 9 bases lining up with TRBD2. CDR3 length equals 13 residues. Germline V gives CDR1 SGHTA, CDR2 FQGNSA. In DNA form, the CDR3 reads TGTGCCAGCAGTTTAGCGGGAGTGGTCGAGCAGTACTTC. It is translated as CASSLAGVVEQYF.

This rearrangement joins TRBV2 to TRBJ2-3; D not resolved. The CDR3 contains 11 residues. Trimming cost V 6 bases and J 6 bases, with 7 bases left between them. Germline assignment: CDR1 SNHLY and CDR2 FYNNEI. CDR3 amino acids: CASSDWDTQYF. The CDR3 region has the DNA TGTGCCAGCAGCGACTGGGATACGCAGTATTTT.